This T cell receptor beta chain originates from a study of blood T cell repertoires in COVID-19. Libraries were prepared by immunoSEQ multiplex PCR; TCRdb keeps only in-frame clonotypes and omits some of them. The sample shows about 160,000 clones, around 89% of them seen only once. The V and J ends lost 4 bases and 3 bases, in that order; junction bases with no gene match: 7. CDR3 length: 16 amino acids. Germline V gene lookup returns CDR1 SGHDT and CDR2 YYEEEE. The sequenced sample was PBMCs or T cells enriched from blood (not recorded which). The chain recombines TRBV5-6 with TRBJ1-3; TRBD1 agrees at 10 bases. This sequence originates from a woman in her 50s who had recovered from COVID-19. The CDR3: CASSPGQGIGGNTIYF. The CDR3 nucleotides read TGTGCCAGCAGCCCGGGACAGGGGATCGGTGGAAACACCATATATTTT.